This TCR beta chain was identified in a study of blood T cell repertoires in COVID-19. Study at large: In each case, the material was cDNA or gDNA derived from T cells, B-cell-depleted T cells, or PBMCs.

The CDR3 sequence is 13 residues long. Per the germline V gene, CDR1 is KGHSH and CDR2 is LQKENI. V lost 3 bases to trimming and J lost 2 bases, with 8 bases between them. Sequencing used immunoSEQ multiplex PCR; TCRdb keeps in-frame clones, though not all of them. The sample gives tens of thousands of clones, about 80% of which show up once; 25% to 30% is in the top ten. A note on this clone: The same CDR3 arises from other DNA sequences in this sample as well.

This sequence originates from a human donor in a cohort sampled during active COVID-19. Sequencing was carried out using peripheral blood. The V gene is TRBV18, the J gene TRBJ2-7, with a tentative D call TRBD1 (6 bases). The CDR3 sequence: CASSPRQAYEQYF. In DNA, the CDR3 is TGTGCCAGCTCACCCCGACAGGCCTACGAGCAGTACTTC. The whole variable domain, remainder taken from reference TRBV18 and TRBJ2-7, is NAGVMQNPRHLVRRRGQEARLRCSPMKGHSHVYWYRQLPEEGLKFMVYLQKENIIDESGMPKERFSAEFPKEGPSILRIQQVVRGDSAAYFCASSPRQAYEQYFGPGTRLTVT.